The clone carrying this TCR beta chain was detected a few times. The antigen is not known. Expressed TCRB transcripts were sequenced after all isolated RNA was converted to cDNA. Measured with immunoSEQ multiplex PCR; TCRdb has only the in-frame clones, and not every one. Here the sample spans about 150,000 clones, approximately 10% being singletons. This sample was taken from a study of beta chain features in type 1 diabetes. Overall study findings and caveats: Shorter TCRB CDR3s, moderately but significantly so, marked every one of the four CD4+ subsets in Type 1 diabetes patients.

V was clipped by 5 bases and J by 3 bases, with 11 bases between them. Germline V lookup: CDR1 SGHTA, CDR2 FQGNSA. The CDR3 spans 13 residues. The rearrangement joins TRBV7-2 to TRBJ2-7, with TRBD1 as a possible D gene (6 bases). The origin of this receptor is a man aged 25 to 45 with type 1 diabetes. The sample consisted of central memory CD4+ T cells from blood. CDR3 in DNA: TGTGCCAGCAGCCCGGGACATAACTACGAGCAGTACTTC. Its translation: CASSPGHNYEQYF.